A single T cell receptor beta chain is shown here with its context. Authors' analysis steps: Amplification with reference gene primers provided the estimates of nucleated cell counts. TCRdb's table, derived via immunoSEQ multiplex PCR, lists solely in-frame clones and lacks some. V and J calls plus clone size are reproduced from that table; the DNA served to infer D and trimming. The sample carries around 310,000 clones, approximately 90% recorded once. The ends lost 5 bases at V and 10 bases at J; junction bases unmatched: 5. The CDR3 consists of 13 residues. Germline V gene data show CDR1 as SGHAT and CDR2 as FQDESV (reference sequence). The sample is drawn from a study of blood T cell repertoires in COVID-19. Study as a whole: The United States, Italy and Spain supplied acute and convalescent COVID-19 samples. The analysed material was cDNA or gDNA that came from T cells, B-cell-depleted T cells, or PBMCs.

The chain links TRBV11-1 to TRBJ2-4; 10 nucleotides line up with TRBD1. The TCR was taken from a woman aged 45-60 years with active or convalescent COVID-19. The sample comprised peripheral blood. Here the CDR3 reads CASSRDRGAIQYF. The DNA of the CDR3 is TGTGCCAGCAGCCGGGACAGGGGCGCTATTCAGTACTTC.